These 15 T cell receptor beta chains were all obtained from the same sample, sequenced in a study of radiation and T cells in renal cell carcinoma. TCRdb keeps only in-frame clones here, not all; method: immunoSEQ multiplex PCR. The table shows about 160,000 clones, with 88% occurring only once. As for time point: baseline pretreatment blood. This sample's treatment: 15 Gy SBRT to primary tumor, nephrectomy 4 weeks later. The sequencing here drew on blood, taken from a patient whose treatment included radiotherapy and nephrectomy. Source of these receptors: a woman aged 70 to 79 with renal cell carcinoma.

The chain combines TRBV6-1 with TRBJ2-3; no clear D gene. Germline V lookup: CDR1 MNHNS, CDR2 SASEGT. The CDR3 contains 13 residues. V lost 8 bases and J 2 bases, leaving 11 bases between the germline ends. The CDR3 DNA is TGTGCCAGCTTGGGCAGACTCACAGATACGCAGTATTTT. Translation gives CASLGRLTDTQYF.

The count of this clone is one. V is TRBV7-6 and J is TRBJ1-3; D ambiguous. The length of the CDR3 is 16 residues. Germline CDR1 reads SGHVS; CDR2 reads FNYEAQ. V lost 5 bases, J lost 1 base, and 15 bases lay in between. In DNA form, the CDR3 reads TGTGCCAGCAGCCCCAGAAGGGCGCGGTCTGGAAACACCATATATTTT. Translating it yields CASSPRRARSGNTIYF.

The chain couples TRBV5-1 to TRBJ1-6; unclear D gene. With 4 bases removed from V and 8 bases from J, the gap between germline ends came to 7 bases. CDR3 length equals 12 residues. The germline gives CDR1 SGHRS, CDR2 YFSETQ. CDR3 sequence reads: CASSHEYSPLHF. The CDR3 nucleotides are TGCGCCAGCAGCCACGAATATTCACCCCTCCACTTT. Full variable domain (rest looked up from reference TRBV5-1 and TRBJ1-6): KAGVTQTPRYLIKTRGQQVTLSCSPISGHRSVSWYQQTPGQGLQFLFEYFSETQRNKGNFPGRFSGRQFSNSRSEMNVSTLELGDSALYLCASSHEYSPLHFGNGTRLTVT.

V gene TRBV6-1 combines with J gene TRBJ1-6, with TRBD1 identical over 7 bases. Germline V gives CDR1 MNHNS, CDR2 SASEGT. The J segment lost 10 bases and the V segment lost 5 bases, leaving 11 bases of the junction unmatched. The CDR3 covers 15 residues. The DNA of the CDR3 is TGTGCCAGCAGTAGACTACGACAGGGCTCGTCACCCCTCCACTTT. Translated: CASSRLRQGSSPLHF.

The chain combines TRBV5-4 with TRBJ2-2; D possibly corresponds to TRBD1 (5 bases). Germline CDR1 is SGHNT and CDR2 is YYREEE (reference sequence). The CDR3 totals 14 residues. Trimming removed 0 bases at V and 6 bases at J, with 9 bases between. CDR3 loop: CASSLVQGAGELFF. The CDR3 nucleotides are TGTGCCAGCAGCTTGGTCCAGGGCGCCGGGGAGCTGTTTTTT. Full variable domain (missing parts from reference TRBV5-4 and TRBJ2-2): ETGVTQSPTHLIKTRGQQVTLRCSSQSGHNTVSWYQQALGQGPQFIFQYYREEENGRGNFPPRFSGLQFPNYSSELNVNALELDDSALYLCASSLVQGAGELFFGEGSRLTVL.

The chain employs TRBV30 and TRBJ1-5, with D hard to call. Between the trimmed V and J ends, which lost 0 bases and 0 bases, there was a span of 9 bases. This CDR3 is 15 amino acids long. Per the germline V gene, CDR1 is GTSNPN and CDR2 is SVGIG (reference sequence). Written as DNA, the CDR3 is TGTGCCTGGAGTGTTGCCGGGAATAGCAATCAGCCCCAGCATTTT. As protein: CAWSVAGNSNQPQHF.

The gene calls are TRBV6-5 and TRBJ2-3; 7 nucleotides match TRBD2. From germline, CDR1 is MNHEY and CDR2 SVGAGI. J gave up 1 base and V 3 bases, and 4 bases lay outside the gene matches. This CDR3 contains 15 residues. CDR3 DNA: TGTGCCAGCAGTTATGGCCGGGGGGGCACAGATACGCAGTATTTT. Translation gives CASSYGRGGTDTQYF.

The chain's CDR3 is CASSLDWRDPETEAFF. CDR3 DNA sequence: TGTGCCAGCAGCTTAGATTGGAGGGACCCCGAAACTGAAGCTTTCTTT. The chain is built from TRBV11-3 and TRBJ1-1; maybe TRBD1 (5 bases). From germline, CDR1 is SGHNT and CDR2 YENEEA. V dropped 0 bases and J dropped 5 bases, with 16 bases sitting between them. The CDR3 is 16 residues long.

The V and J genes are TRBV28 and TRBJ1-1; D not resolved. The germline V and J ends were trimmed by 5 bases and 1 base, with 8 bases remaining between them. The CDR3 extends over 13 amino acids. The germline V gene has CDR1 MDHEN and CDR2 SYDVKM. CDR3 in amino acids: CASSPRSNTEAFF. The CDR3 DNA follows: TGTGCCAGCAGTCCTCGATCGAACACTGAAGCTTTCTTT. The full variable domain, in which reference TRBV28 and TRBJ1-1 provide the parts outside the CDR3, is DVKVTQSSRYLVKRTGEKVFLECVQDMDHENMFWYRQDPGLGLRLIYFSYDVKMKEKGDIPEGYSVSREKKERFSLILESASTNQTSMYLCASSPRSNTEAFFGQGTRLTVV.

The genes are TRBV7-2 and TRBJ2-1; unclear D gene. The CDR3 covers 13 residues. Trimming cost V 3 bases and J 6 bases, with 9 bases left between them. Germline V gives CDR1 SGHTA, CDR2 FQGNSA. The CDR3 nucleotides read TGTGCCAGCAGCTTGCTTACCCTCAATGAGCAGTTCTTC. It specifies CASSLLTLNEQFF.

The rearrangement links TRBV7-6 to TRBJ2-3, with 10 nucleotides matching TRBD2. The CDR3 length is 15 residues. Germline V gene data show CDR1 as SGHVS and CDR2 as FNYEAQ. V lost 5 bases to trimming and J lost 6 bases; unmatched junction nucleotides: 8. The CDR3 DNA is TGTGCCAGCAGCCTGAGCGGGGGGGCCAGGGATACGCAGTATTTT. Translation: CASSLSGGARDTQYF.

The V call is TRBV7-3, the J call TRBJ2-7; 8 bases match TRBD2. Germline trimming cut 5 bases from V and 2 bases from J; bases unmatched to any gene: 8. The CDR3 has 15 amino acids. Germline CDR1 and CDR2: SGHTA and FQGTGA. The CDR3 loop is CASSPRGGGPYEQYF. The DNA of the CDR3 is TGTGCCAGCAGCCCACGGGGGGGAGGCCCCTACGAGCAGTACTTC.

V gene TRBV28 combines with J gene TRBJ1-5; the D gene is possibly TRBD1 (6 bases). The CDR3 has 16 residues. The V gene lost 5 bases and the J gene lost 1 base, with 15 bases spanning the gap. The germline V gene encodes CDR1 MDHEN and CDR2 SYDVKM. The CDR3 DNA is TGTGCCAGCAGTCCTCATACAGGGTTGAGCAATCAGCCCCAGCATTTT. This encodes CASSPHTGLSNQPQHF.

The chain uses TRBV5-8 and TRBJ1-6; D gene ambiguous. This CDR3 has 14 amino acids. Per the germline V gene, CDR1 is SGHTS and CDR2 is YDEGEE. V gave up 4 bases and J gave up 10 bases, with 15 bases separating them. The CDR3: CASSRPGILSPLHF. The DNA for the CDR3 is TGTGCCAGCAGCCGGCCGGGAATCCTCTCACCCCTCCACTTT.

V and J are TRBV6-4 and TRBJ2-7; the D gene is possibly TRBD1 (6 bases). CDR1 MRHNA and CDR2 SNTAGT come from the germline V gene. CDR3 length equals 13 residues. Trimming took 5 bases from V and 6 from J, leaving 14 bases between them. CDR3 nucleotide sequence: TGTGCCAGCAGTCAAGAAACAGGGTTCGAGCAGTACTTC. This codes for CASSQETGFEQYF.